The source of this T cell receptor (beta chain) is a study of T-cell memory formation after mild COVID-19. TCRdb analysed the 5' RACE reads with MiXCR anew, one entry per CDR3 protein. Of 470,000 or so distinct CDR3 sequences in the sample, roughly 18% were seen once. This CDR3 has 14 residues. V shed 7 bases and J 6 bases; nucleotides not matched to a gene: 7. Germline V CDR1 and CDR2: WSHSY, SAAADI. This receptor was identified in a man younger than 30 who had mild COVID-19 (a few samples of this study predate the infection). Cell type and time point are not known. Sequencing was performed on PBMCs or a T cell subset sorted from them (not recorded which). V gene TRBV10-2 combines with J gene TRBJ1-5, with TRBD1 matching 9 bases. CDR3 residues: CASTGTGLRQPQHF. DNA of the CDR3: TGCGCCAGCACCGGGACAGGGTTACGTCAGCCCCAGCATTTT.